Included here is one TCR beta chain sequence, with context. The source of the sample is a study of control samples from healthy donors and cancer patients. The repertoire was sequenced with immunoSEQ multiplex PCR; TCRdb's copy has only in-frame clones and lacks some. The repertoire holds about 110,000 clones, with approximately 90% as singletons. There are 16 residues in the CDR3. Unmatched junction bases numbered 4, after V lost 1 base and J lost 5 bases. Germline values: CDR1 SGHRS, CDR2 YFSETQ. This rearrangement joins TRBV5-1 to TRBJ2-1; 12 positions agree with TRBD2. Source material: blood. The sequence came from a human donor in good health. The donor label of this sample is uncertain. The CDR3 spells CASSLSRLAGDNEQFF. CDR3 DNA sequence: TGCGCCAGCAGCTTGTCCCGACTAGCGGGGGACAATGAGCAGTTCTTC. The full variable domain, with the rest looked up from reference TRBV5-1 and TRBJ2-1, is KAGVTQTPRYLIKTRGQQVTLSCSPISGHRSVSWYQQTPGQGLQFLFEYFSETQRNKGNFPGRFSGRQFSNSRSEMNVSTLELGDSALYLCASSLSRLAGDNEQFFGPGTRLTVL.